Presented here are 14 T cell receptor beta chains from one specimen sequenced in a study of tumor-infiltrating lymphocytes in localized non-small cell lung cancer. Using immunoSEQ multiplex PCR, the repertoire was profiled, and TCRdb retains in-frame clones only, with some absent. The table includes about 12,000 clones, 80% detected once. The sequenced sample consisted of lung tumor tissue. The receptors derive from a human donor with non-small cell lung cancer.

The chain is built from TRBV25-1 and TRBJ2-5, with TRBD2 identical over 15 bases. With 3 bases clipped from V and 4 bases from J, the junction kept 6 bases outside the gene matches. Germline CDR1 MGHDK, CDR2 SYGVNS. The CDR3 loop spans 17 amino acids. The CDR3 coding sequence is TGTGCCAGCAGTGATTGGACTAGCGGGGGGGCGGGAGAGACCCAGTACTTC. Encoded protein: CASSDWTSGGAGETQYF.

The chain couples TRBV19 to TRBJ2-2; D gene unclear. Trimming shortened V by 4 bases and J by 1 base, and 10 bases separated the two germline ends. From germline, CDR1 is LNHDA and CDR2 SQIVND (reference sequence). The CDR3 is made up of 15 amino acids. CDR3 DNA: TGTGCCAGTAGTACCCATCGATTGAACACCGGGGAGCTGTTTTTT. Its translation: CASSTHRLNTGELFF.

The chain links TRBV2 to TRBJ2-4; 8 bases match TRBD1. CDR1 is SNHLY and CDR2 is FYNNEI in the germline V gene. The CDR3 has 13 amino acids. After removal of 5 bases from V and 6 bases from J, the junction contained 3 bases not matched to a gene. The CDR3 protein is CASSRTGRNIQYF. The DNA for the CDR3 is TGTGCCAGCAGTCGGACAGGGAGAAACATTCAGTACTTC.

This clone has only one observation. The rearrangement joins TRBV7-2 to TRBJ1-2; TRBD1 might be the D (5 bases). From germline, CDR1 is SGHTA and CDR2 FQGNSA. V was pared by 2 bases and J by 8 bases, with 15 bases between. The CDR3 has 14 amino acids. CDR3 region: CASSLTDHPGGYTF. The DNA for the CDR3 is TGTGCCAGCAGCTTAACGGACCATCCAGGGGGCTACACCTTC.

The DNA of the CDR3 is TGTGCCAGCTCAACCGACAGGGGGCCCCAAGAGACCCAGTACTTC. Encoded protein: CASSTDRGPQETQYF. The chain carries TRBV18 and TRBJ2-5, with 10 bases that match TRBD1. This CDR3 comprises 15 residues. Trimming at V came to 5 bases and at J to 1 base, leaving 4 bases not matched to a gene. CDR1 is KGHSH and CDR2 is LQKENI in the germline V gene.

The chain is built from TRBV10-1 and TRBJ2-1, with 12 bases aligning to TRBD1. Germline lookup yields CDR1 WNHNN and CDR2 SYGVQD (reference sequence). V was pared by 10 bases and J by 8 bases, with 12 bases of the junction left unmatched. The CDR3 runs to 15 residues. CDR3 nucleotides: TGCGCCACGAGTCCCGGGACAGGGGGCTTGTATGAGCAGTTCTTC. The encoded protein is CATSPGTGGLYEQFF.

The V and J genes are TRBV27 and TRBJ1-6; D call uncertain. The CDR3 is 17 residues long. Trimming removed 3 bases from V and 7 bases from J, with 19 bases in between. Per germline, CDR1 MNHEY and CDR2 SMNVEV (reference sequence). The CDR3 loop reads CASSLPPPDPPNSPLHF. DNA for the CDR3: TGTGCCAGCAGTTTGCCACCCCCAGATCCCCCGAATTCACCCCTCCACTTT.

The chain joins TRBV6-5 to TRBJ1-3; weak D call: TRBD1 (6 bases). V shed 6 bases and J shed 3 bases, with 15 bases lying between them. The CDR3 contains 15 residues. Germline V CDR1 and CDR2: MNHEY, SVGAGI. CDR3 DNA sequence: TGTGCCAGCAGAAACACAGGGACTAGTGGAAACACCATATATTTT. It encodes CASRNTGTSGNTIYF.

The CDR3 reads CASSLRTSGIRDTQYF. The CDR3 region has the DNA TGTGCCAGCAGCCTGCGGACTAGCGGGATCCGAGATACGCAGTATTTT. V usage is TRBV7-2 and J usage is TRBJ2-3, with TRBD2 matching 12 bases. This CDR3 has 16 amino acids. Germline V lookup: CDR1 SGHTA, CDR2 FQGNSA. V lost 5 bases and J lost 5; bases outside the gene matches: 8. The full variable domain, with the rest looked up from reference TRBV7-2 and TRBJ2-3, is GAGVSQSPSNKVTEKGKDVELRCDPISGHTALYWYRQSLGQGLEFLIYFQGNSAPDKSGLPSDRFSAERTGGSVSTLTIQRTQQEDSAVYLCASSLRTSGIRDTQYFGPGTRLTVL.

V is TRBV7-8 and J is TRBJ2-3; D is perhaps TRBD1 (5 bases). The CDR3 sequence is 16 residues long. Germline CDR1 and CDR2: SGHVS and FQNEAQ. V was shortened by 4 bases and J by 3 bases, with 17 bases between the two germline ends. This chain's CDR3 is CASSSRLGKGTDTQYF. The CDR3 DNA reads TGTGCCAGCAGCTCCAGATTGGGAAAGGGGACAGATACGCAGTATTTT.

The chain uses TRBV7-9 and TRBJ1-6; the D is unclear. Germline CDR1 and CDR2: SEHNR and FQNEAQ (reference sequence). Trimming took 4 bases from V and 7 from J, leaving 11 bases between them. This CDR3 spans 14 amino acids. CDR3 nucleotide sequence: TGTGCCAGCAGCTCTGGAACACGCAATTCACCCCTCCACTTT. It translates to CASSSGTRNSPLHF.

The chain combines TRBV10-2 with TRBJ1-1; D uncertain. Trimming took 2 bases from V and 2 from J, leaving 6 bases between them. CDR3 length: 13 amino acids. In germline, CDR1 is WSHSY, CDR2 SAAADI. The CDR3 sequence is CASSEMGNTEAFF. The CDR3 region has the DNA TGCGCCAGCAGTGAGATGGGAAACACTGAAGCTTTCTTT.

CDR3 DNA sequence: TGTGCCAGCAGCATCAGGGGCTCTCTCTCTGGGGCCAACGTCCTGACTTTC. Translated: CASSIRGSLSGANVLTF. The chain couples TRBV5-6 to TRBJ2-6; D is possibly TRBD1 (6 bases). V was cut by 4 bases and J by 0 bases, with 14 bases left in between. This CDR3 is 17 amino acids long. Germline values: CDR1 SGHDT, CDR2 YYEEEE.

This clone was seen a handful of times. The chain has TRBV5-1 and TRBJ2-7; 12 nucleotides agree with TRBD2. Unmatched junction bases numbered 3, after V lost 4 bases and J lost 7 bases. Germline V gene lookup returns CDR1 SGHRS and CDR2 YFSETQ. The CDR3 is made up of 13 amino acids. The CDR3 DNA reads as TGCGCCAGCAGCAGCGGACTAGCGGGAGAGCAGTACTTC. Translating gives CASSSGLAGEQYF.